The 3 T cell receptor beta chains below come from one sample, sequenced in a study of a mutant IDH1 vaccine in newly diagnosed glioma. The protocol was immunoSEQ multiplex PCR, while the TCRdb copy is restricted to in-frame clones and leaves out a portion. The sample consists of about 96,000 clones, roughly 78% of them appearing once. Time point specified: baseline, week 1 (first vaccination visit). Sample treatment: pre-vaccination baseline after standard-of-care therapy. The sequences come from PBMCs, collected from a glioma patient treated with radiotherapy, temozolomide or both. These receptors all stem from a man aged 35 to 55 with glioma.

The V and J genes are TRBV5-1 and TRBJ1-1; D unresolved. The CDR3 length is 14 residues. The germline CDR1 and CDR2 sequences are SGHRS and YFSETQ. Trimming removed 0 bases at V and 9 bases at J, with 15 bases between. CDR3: CASSLGFAGDQAFF. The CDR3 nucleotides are TGCGCCAGCAGCTTGGGGTTTGCGGGAGACCAAGCTTTCTTT. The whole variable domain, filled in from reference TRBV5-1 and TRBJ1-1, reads KAGVTQTPRYLIKTRGQQVTLSCSPISGHRSVSWYQQTPGQGLQFLFEYFSETQRNKGNFPGRFSGRQFSNSRSEMNVSTLELGDSALYLCASSLGFAGDQAFFGQGTRLTVV.

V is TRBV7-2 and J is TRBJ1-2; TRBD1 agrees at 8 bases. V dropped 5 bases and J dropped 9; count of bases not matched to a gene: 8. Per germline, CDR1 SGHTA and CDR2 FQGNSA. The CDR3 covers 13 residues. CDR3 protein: CASSPVQGARYTF. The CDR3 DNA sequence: TGTGCCAGCAGCCCCGTTCAGGGGGCACGCTACACCTTC.

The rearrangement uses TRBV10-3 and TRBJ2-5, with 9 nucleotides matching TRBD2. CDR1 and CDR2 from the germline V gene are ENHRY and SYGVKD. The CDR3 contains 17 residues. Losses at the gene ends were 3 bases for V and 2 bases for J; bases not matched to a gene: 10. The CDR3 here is CAISDLAGNQLQETQYF. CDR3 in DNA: TGTGCCATCAGTGACCTAGCGGGGAATCAATTACAAGAGACCCAGTACTTC.